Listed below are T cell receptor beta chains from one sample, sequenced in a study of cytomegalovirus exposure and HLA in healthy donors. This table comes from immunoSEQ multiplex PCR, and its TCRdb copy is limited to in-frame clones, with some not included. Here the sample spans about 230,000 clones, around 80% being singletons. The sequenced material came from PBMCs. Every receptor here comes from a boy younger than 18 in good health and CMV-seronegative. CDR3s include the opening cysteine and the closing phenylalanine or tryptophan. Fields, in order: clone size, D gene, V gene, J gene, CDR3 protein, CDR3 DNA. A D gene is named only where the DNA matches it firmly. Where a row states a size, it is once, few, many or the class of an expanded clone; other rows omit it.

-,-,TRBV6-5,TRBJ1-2,CASIQGNYGYTF,TGTGCCAGCATTCAGGGGAACTATGGCTACACCTTC
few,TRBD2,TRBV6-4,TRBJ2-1,CASSVRSGGGNEQFF,TGTGCCAGCAGTGTCAGAAGCGGGGGGGGGAATGAGCAGTTCTTC
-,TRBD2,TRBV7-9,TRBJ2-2,CASSLGVAGANTGELFF,TGTGCCAGCAGCTTAGGAGTAGCGGGAGCGAACACCGGGGAGCTGTTTTTT
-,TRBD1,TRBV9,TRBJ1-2,CASSLRTGGGYTF,TGTGCCAGCAGCCTACGGACAGGGGGAGGCTACACCTTC
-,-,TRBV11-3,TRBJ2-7,CASSSRNRDTLF,TGTGCCAGCAGCTCGAGAAACCGGGACACCCTTTTC
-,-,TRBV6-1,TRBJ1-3,CASLRESGNTIYF,TGTGCCAGCCTCCGGGAGTCTGGAAACACCATATATTTT
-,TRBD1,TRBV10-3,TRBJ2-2,CASRRQGPINTGELFF,TGTGCCAGCAGGCGACAGGGACCGATTAACACCGGGGAGCTGTTTTTT
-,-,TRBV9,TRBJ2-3,CASSVEPPDTQYF,TGTGCCAGCAGCGTAGAGCCCCCAGATACGCAGTATTTT
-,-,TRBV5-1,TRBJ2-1,CASSLGFTSLHEQFF,TGCGCCAGCAGCTTGGGTTTTACTAGCCTCCATGAGCAGTTCTTC
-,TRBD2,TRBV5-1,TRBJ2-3,CASSSSGASTDTQYF,TGCGCCAGCAGCTCTAGCGGGGCTAGCACAGATACGCAGTATTTT
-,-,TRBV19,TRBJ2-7,CASSISRLGAEQYF,TGTGCCAGTAGTATAAGCAGGTTGGGGGCCGAGCAGTACTTC
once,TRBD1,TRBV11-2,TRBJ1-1,CASTLGWTGKNTEAFF,TGTGCCAGCACCCTAGGGTGGACAGGGAAGAACACTGAAGCTTTCTTT
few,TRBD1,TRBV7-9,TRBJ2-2,CASSFRTGGYTGELFF,TGTGCCAGCAGCTTTAGGACAGGGGGCTACACCGGGGAGCTGTTTTTT
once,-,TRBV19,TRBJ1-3,CASRVQVLSGNTIYF,TGTGCCAGTAGAGTTCAGGTCCTCTCTGGAAACACCATATATTTT
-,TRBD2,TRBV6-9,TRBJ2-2,CASSYLGRGGPGELFF,TGTGCCAGCAGTTATTTAGGCCGGGGGGGACCCGGGGAGCTGTTTTTT
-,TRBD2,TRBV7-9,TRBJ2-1,CASSKRTSGYNEQFF,TGTGCCAGCAGCAAACGGACTAGCGGCTACAATGAGCAGTTCTTC
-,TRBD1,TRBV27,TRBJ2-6,CASSLTGTGRRSGANVLTF,TGTGCCAGCAGTTTAACCGGGACAGGGAGAAGGTCTGGGGCCAACGTCCTGACTTTC
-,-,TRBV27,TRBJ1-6,CASSLAGVLHF,TGTGCCAGCAGTTTAGCGGGGGTTCTCCACTTT
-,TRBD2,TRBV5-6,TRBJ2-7,CASSLGLAGTAYYEQYF,TGTGCCAGCAGCTTAGGACTAGCGGGAACAGCCTACTACGAGCAGTACTTC
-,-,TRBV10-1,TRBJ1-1,CASSEAGSKGTEAFF,TGCGCCAGCAGTGAGGCAGGGTCGAAAGGGACTGAAGCTTTCTTT
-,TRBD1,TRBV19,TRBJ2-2,CASIRTGRNTGELFF,TGTGCCAGTATCCGGACAGGGCGGAACACCGGGGAGCTGTTTTTT
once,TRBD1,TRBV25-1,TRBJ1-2,CASSALDRAYTF,TGTGCCAGCAGTGCCCTTGACAGGGCCTACACCTTC
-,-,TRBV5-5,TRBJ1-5,CASSPSPRASNQPQHF,TGTGCCAGCAGCCCATCCCCCAGGGCTAGCAATCAGCCCCAGCATTTT
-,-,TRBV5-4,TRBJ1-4,CASSLGMGAGEKLFF,TGTGCCAGCAGCTTGGGGATGGGGGCAGGTGAAAAACTGTTTTTT
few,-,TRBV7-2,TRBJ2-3,CASSSGIGLSTDTQYF,TGTGCCAGCAGCTCCGGGATAGGACTTAGCACAGATACGCAGTATTTT
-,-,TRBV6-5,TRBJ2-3,CASSSTHSGDTQYF,TGTGCCAGCAGTTCCACGCATAGCGGAGATACGCAGTATTTT
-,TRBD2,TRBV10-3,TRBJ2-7,CAISGLADSYEQYF,TGTGCCATCAGTGGACTAGCGGATTCCTACGAGCAGTACTTC